This T cell receptor beta chain was retrieved from a study of blood T cell repertoires in COVID-19. Study as a whole: Collection of acute and convalescent COVID-19 samples took place in the United States, Italy and Spain.

Clones were sequenced by immunoSEQ multiplex PCR, and TCRdb holds only the in-frame ones, with some missing. The sample lists 75,000 to 90,000 clones, less than 85% occurring once. This CDR3 is 17 amino acids long. Trimming took off 0 bases at V and 1 base at J, with 14 bases between the two ends. Germline V gives CDR1 SGHRS, CDR2 YFSETQ. This TCR was recovered from a woman in her 70s with acute or convalescent COVID-19. Material: peripheral blood. The genes are TRBV5-1 and TRBJ1-3; D uncertain. DNA of the CDR3: TGCGCCAGCAGCTTGGAATCGGTGCACAGTTCTGGAAACACCATATATTTT. This codes for CASSLESVHSSGNTIYF.